A single sample gave rise to the 3 T cell receptor beta chains below, sequenced in a study of beta chain features in type 1 diabetes. The authors reverse transcribed all of the isolated RNA, so sequencing captured expressed TCRB transcripts. The table came from immunoSEQ multiplex PCR; TCRdb's copy has only in-frame clones and leaves some out. Of about 360,000 clones in the sample, roughly 12% were seen once. Source material: naive CD4+ T cells from blood. All receptors derive from a man aged 18 to 29 in good health.

Regarding this clone: In the same sample, other DNA sequences code for this CDR3. The genes are TRBV5-1 and TRBJ2-5; the D is unclear. CDR1 is SGHRS and CDR2 is YFSETQ in the germline V gene. The germline V and J ends were trimmed by 4 bases and 4 bases, with 8 bases remaining between them. This CDR3 spans 12 amino acids. The CDR3 region has the DNA TGCGCCAGCAGCCTGGCCTTAGAGACCCAGTACTTC. This codes for CASSLALETQYF. The variable domain in full, completed from reference TRBV5-1 and TRBJ2-5, reads KAGVTQTPRYLIKTRGQQVTLSCSPISGHRSVSWYQQTPGQGLQFLFEYFSETQRNKGNFPGRFSGRQFSNSRSEMNVSTLELGDSALYLCASSLALETQYFGPGTRLLVL.

J is TRBJ2-7 and V is TRBV4-3; a weak D match, TRBD1 (6 bases). This CDR3 has 16 residues. V was trimmed by 1 base and J by 2 bases, leaving 15 bases between them. CDR1 and CDR2 from the germline V gene are LGHNA and YSLEER. The CDR3 is CASSQGLLGQTYEQYF. In DNA, the CDR3 is TGCGCCAGCAGCCAAGGTCTCCTGGGACAAACCTACGAGCAGTACTTC.

V gene TRBV18 combines with J gene TRBJ2-2; D uncertain. In germline, CDR1 is KGHSH, CDR2 LQKENI. Trimming removed 2 bases at V and 3 bases at J, with 4 bases between. There are 13 residues in the CDR3. DNA for the CDR3: TGTGCCAGCTCACCATCTGACACCGGGGAGCTGTTTTTT. It codes for CASSPSDTGELFF.